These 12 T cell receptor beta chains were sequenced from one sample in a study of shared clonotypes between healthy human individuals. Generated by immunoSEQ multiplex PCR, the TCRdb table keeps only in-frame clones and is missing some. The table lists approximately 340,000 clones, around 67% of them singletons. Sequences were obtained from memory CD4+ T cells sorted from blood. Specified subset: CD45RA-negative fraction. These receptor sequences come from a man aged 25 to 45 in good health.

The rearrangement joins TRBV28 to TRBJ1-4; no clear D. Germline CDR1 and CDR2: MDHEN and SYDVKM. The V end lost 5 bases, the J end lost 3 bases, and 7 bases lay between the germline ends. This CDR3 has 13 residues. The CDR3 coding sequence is TGTGCCAGCAGTCGAGACCCTAATGAAAAACTGTTTTTT. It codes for CASSRDPNEKLFF.

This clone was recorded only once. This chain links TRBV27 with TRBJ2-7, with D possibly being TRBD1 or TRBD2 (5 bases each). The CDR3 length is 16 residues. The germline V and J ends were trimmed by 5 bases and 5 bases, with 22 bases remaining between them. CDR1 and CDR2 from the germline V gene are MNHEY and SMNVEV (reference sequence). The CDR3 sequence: CASSPGHVYRGNEQYF. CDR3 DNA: TGTGCCAGCAGTCCCGGACATGTCTACCGAGGGAACGAGCAGTACTTC.

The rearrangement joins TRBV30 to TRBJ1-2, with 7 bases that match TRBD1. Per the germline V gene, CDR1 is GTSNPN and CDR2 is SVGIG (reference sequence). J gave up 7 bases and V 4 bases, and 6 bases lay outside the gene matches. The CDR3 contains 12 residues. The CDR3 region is CAWTSGGTGYTF. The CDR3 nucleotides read TGTGCCTGGACTTCAGGGGGGACTGGCTACACCTTC.

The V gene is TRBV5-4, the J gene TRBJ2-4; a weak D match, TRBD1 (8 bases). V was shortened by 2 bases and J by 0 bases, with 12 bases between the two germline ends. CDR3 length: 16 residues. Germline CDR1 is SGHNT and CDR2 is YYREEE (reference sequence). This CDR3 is CASSLTGGGAKNIQYF. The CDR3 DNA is TGTGCCAGCAGCTTAACAGGGGGGGGAGCCAAAAACATTCAGTACTTC.

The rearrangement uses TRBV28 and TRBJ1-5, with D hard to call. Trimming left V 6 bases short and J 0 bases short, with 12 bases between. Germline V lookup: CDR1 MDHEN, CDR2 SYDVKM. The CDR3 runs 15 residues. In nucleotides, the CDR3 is TGTGCCAGCAGCTCCCAGCTGGATAGCAATCAGCCCCAGCATTTT. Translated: CASSSQLDSNQPQHF.

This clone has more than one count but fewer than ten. CDR3 loop: CASSFYGQTSGNTIYF. The CDR3 coding sequence is TGTGCCAGCAGCTTTTACGGACAGACCTCTGGAAACACCATATATTTT. The V gene is TRBV7-8, the J gene TRBJ1-3; a weak D match, TRBD1 (6 bases). Germline CDR1 SGHVS, CDR2 FQNEAQ. V was shortened by 3 bases and J by 0 bases, with 12 bases between the two germline ends. The CDR3 extends over 16 amino acids.

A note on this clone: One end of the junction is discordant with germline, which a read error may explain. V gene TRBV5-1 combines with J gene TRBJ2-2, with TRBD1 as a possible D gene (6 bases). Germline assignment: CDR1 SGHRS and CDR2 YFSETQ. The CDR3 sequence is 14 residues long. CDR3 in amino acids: CTSRPTGTIGELFF. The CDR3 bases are TGCACCAGCAGGCCTACCGGGACAATCGGGGAGCTGTTTTTT.

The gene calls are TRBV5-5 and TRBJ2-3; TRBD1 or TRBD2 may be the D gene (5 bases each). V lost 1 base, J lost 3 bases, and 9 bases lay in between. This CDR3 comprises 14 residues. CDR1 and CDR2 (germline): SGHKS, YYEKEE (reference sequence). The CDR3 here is CASSLSWGTDTQYF. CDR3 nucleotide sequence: TGTGCCAGCAGCTTGTCGTGGGGGACAGATACGCAGTATTTT.

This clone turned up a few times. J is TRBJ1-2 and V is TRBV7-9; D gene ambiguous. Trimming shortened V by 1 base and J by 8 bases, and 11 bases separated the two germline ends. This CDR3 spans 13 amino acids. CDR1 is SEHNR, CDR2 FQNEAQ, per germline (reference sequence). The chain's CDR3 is CASSLGDIAGYTF. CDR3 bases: TGTGCCAGCAGCTTAGGAGACATCGCCGGCTACACCTTC.

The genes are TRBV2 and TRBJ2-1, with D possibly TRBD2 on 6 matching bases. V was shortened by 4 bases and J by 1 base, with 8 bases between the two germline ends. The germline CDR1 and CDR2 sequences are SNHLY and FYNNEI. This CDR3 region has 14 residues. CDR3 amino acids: CASSGGISYNEQFF. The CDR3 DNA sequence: TGTGCCAGCAGTGGCGGGATTTCCTACAATGAGCAGTTCTTC.

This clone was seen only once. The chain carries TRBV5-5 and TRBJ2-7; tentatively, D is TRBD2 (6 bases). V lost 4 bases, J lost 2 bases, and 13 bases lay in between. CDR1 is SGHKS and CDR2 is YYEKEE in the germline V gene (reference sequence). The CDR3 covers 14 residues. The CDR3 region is CASSRGTSTYEQYF. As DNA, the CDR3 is TGTGCCAGCAGCCGCGGGACCTCGACCTACGAGCAGTACTTC.

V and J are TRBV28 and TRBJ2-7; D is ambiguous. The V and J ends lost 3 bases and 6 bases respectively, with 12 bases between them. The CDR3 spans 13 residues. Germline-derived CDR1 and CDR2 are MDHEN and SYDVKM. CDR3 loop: CASSFGIPLEQYF. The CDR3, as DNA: TGTGCCAGCAGTTTTGGGATCCCCCTCGAGCAGTACTTC.